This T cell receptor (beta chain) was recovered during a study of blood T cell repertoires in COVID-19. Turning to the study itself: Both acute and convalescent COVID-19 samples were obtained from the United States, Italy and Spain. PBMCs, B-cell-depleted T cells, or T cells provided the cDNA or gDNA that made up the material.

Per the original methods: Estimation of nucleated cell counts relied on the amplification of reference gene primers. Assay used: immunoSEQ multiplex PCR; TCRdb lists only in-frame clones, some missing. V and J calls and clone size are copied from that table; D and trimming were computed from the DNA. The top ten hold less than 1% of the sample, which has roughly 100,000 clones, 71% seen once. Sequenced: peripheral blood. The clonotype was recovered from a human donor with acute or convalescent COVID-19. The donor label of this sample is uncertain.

The DNA for the CDR3 is TGTGCCAGCAGCCCCAGGCATCAGGGGCTGTATGGCTACACCTTC. Its translation is CASSPRHQGLYGYTF. J is TRBJ1-2 and V is TRBV7-6; D possibly corresponds to TRBD1 (6 bases). Trimming pared 5 bases from V and 5 bases from J, leaving 18 bases between. Germline CDR1 SGHVS, CDR2 FNYEAQ. The CDR3 totals 15 residues.